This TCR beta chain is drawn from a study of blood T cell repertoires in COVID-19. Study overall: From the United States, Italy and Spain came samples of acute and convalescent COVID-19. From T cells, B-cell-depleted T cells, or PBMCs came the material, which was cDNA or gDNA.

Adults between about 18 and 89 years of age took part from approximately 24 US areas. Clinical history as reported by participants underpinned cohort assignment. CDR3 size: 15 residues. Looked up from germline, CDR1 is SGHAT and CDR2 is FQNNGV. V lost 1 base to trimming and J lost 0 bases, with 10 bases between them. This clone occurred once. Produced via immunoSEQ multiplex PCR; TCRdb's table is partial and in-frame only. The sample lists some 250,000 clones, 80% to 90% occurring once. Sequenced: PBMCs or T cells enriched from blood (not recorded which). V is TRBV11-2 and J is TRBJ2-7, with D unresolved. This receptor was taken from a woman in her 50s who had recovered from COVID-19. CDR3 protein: CASSLGQTFSYEQYF. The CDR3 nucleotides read TGTGCCAGCAGCTTAGGGCAGACTTTCTCCTACGAGCAGTACTTC. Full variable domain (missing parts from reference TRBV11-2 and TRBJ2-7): EAGVAQSPRYKIIEKRQSVAFWCNPISGHATLYWYQQILGQGPKLLIQFQNNGVVDDSQLPKDRFSAERLKGVDSTLKIQPAKLEDSAVYLCASSLGQTFSYEQYFGPGTRLTVT.